This T cell receptor (beta chain) is from a study of blood T cell repertoires in COVID-19. In the study overall: The United States, Italy and Spain were the sources of the acute and convalescent COVID-19 samples.

This CDR3 spans 13 amino acids. V lost 6 bases and J 3 bases, leaving 12 bases between the germline ends. From germline, CDR1 is MNHEY and CDR2 SVGAGI. Authors' analysis steps: Amplification of reference gene primers provided the estimated nucleated cell counts. Some clones are missing from TCRdb's copy, which holds only in-frame ones; the method was immunoSEQ multiplex PCR. V and J calls plus clone size are reproduced from that table; the DNA served to infer D and trimming. The sample has approximately 200,000 clones, roughly 84% seen once. This receptor was identified in a man between 50 and 59 years old who had recovered from COVID-19. V usage is TRBV6-5 and J usage is TRBJ2-7, with D maybe TRBD1 (6 bases). The sample consisted of peripheral blood. This CDR3 is CASSRDTVYEQYF. DNA of the CDR3: TGTGCCAGCAGCCGGGACACCGTCTACGAGCAGTACTTC.